This T cell receptor beta chain was identified in a study of Ad26.COV2.S vaccination and SARS-CoV-2 variants. Study background: The study gave Ad26.COV2.S intramuscularly, once or twice 56 days apart.

The germline V gene encodes CDR1 SGDLS and CDR2 YYNGEE. Trimming removed 1 base from V and 0 bases from J, with 9 bases in between. CDR3 length: 15 amino acids. Documented treatment: 15 to 20 received Ad26.COV2.S at low or high dose, single or two shots; 5 received placebo; per-sample allocation not given. The samples were gathered on day 63 after the first injection of vaccine or placebo. In the vaccine, an Ad26 vector expressed the SARS-CoV-2 spike of the Wuhan strain. Study-wide results and caveats: Measurement of non-spike TCR breadth gave similar results in vaccine and placebo recipients. Individuals receiving vaccine had higher spike-specific TCR breadth than placebo recipients did.

About this clone: Its antigen is not known.

Using immunoSEQ multiplex PCR, the repertoire was profiled, and TCRdb retains in-frame clones only, with some absent. The repertoire consists of roughly 300,000 clones, with about 88% occurring once and the leading ten covering around 5.8%. The sequence derives from a person between 18 and 60 years old who received the Ad26.COV2.S COVID-19 vaccine or a placebo. The chain joins TRBV9 to TRBJ2-3; unclear D gene. Here the sequenced sample was peripheral blood, taken in a trial of Ad26.COV2.S vaccine versus placebo. DNA of the CDR3: TGTGCCAGCAGCGTAAGGGAAACTAGCACAGATACGCAGTATTTT. It translates to CASSVRETSTDTQYF.